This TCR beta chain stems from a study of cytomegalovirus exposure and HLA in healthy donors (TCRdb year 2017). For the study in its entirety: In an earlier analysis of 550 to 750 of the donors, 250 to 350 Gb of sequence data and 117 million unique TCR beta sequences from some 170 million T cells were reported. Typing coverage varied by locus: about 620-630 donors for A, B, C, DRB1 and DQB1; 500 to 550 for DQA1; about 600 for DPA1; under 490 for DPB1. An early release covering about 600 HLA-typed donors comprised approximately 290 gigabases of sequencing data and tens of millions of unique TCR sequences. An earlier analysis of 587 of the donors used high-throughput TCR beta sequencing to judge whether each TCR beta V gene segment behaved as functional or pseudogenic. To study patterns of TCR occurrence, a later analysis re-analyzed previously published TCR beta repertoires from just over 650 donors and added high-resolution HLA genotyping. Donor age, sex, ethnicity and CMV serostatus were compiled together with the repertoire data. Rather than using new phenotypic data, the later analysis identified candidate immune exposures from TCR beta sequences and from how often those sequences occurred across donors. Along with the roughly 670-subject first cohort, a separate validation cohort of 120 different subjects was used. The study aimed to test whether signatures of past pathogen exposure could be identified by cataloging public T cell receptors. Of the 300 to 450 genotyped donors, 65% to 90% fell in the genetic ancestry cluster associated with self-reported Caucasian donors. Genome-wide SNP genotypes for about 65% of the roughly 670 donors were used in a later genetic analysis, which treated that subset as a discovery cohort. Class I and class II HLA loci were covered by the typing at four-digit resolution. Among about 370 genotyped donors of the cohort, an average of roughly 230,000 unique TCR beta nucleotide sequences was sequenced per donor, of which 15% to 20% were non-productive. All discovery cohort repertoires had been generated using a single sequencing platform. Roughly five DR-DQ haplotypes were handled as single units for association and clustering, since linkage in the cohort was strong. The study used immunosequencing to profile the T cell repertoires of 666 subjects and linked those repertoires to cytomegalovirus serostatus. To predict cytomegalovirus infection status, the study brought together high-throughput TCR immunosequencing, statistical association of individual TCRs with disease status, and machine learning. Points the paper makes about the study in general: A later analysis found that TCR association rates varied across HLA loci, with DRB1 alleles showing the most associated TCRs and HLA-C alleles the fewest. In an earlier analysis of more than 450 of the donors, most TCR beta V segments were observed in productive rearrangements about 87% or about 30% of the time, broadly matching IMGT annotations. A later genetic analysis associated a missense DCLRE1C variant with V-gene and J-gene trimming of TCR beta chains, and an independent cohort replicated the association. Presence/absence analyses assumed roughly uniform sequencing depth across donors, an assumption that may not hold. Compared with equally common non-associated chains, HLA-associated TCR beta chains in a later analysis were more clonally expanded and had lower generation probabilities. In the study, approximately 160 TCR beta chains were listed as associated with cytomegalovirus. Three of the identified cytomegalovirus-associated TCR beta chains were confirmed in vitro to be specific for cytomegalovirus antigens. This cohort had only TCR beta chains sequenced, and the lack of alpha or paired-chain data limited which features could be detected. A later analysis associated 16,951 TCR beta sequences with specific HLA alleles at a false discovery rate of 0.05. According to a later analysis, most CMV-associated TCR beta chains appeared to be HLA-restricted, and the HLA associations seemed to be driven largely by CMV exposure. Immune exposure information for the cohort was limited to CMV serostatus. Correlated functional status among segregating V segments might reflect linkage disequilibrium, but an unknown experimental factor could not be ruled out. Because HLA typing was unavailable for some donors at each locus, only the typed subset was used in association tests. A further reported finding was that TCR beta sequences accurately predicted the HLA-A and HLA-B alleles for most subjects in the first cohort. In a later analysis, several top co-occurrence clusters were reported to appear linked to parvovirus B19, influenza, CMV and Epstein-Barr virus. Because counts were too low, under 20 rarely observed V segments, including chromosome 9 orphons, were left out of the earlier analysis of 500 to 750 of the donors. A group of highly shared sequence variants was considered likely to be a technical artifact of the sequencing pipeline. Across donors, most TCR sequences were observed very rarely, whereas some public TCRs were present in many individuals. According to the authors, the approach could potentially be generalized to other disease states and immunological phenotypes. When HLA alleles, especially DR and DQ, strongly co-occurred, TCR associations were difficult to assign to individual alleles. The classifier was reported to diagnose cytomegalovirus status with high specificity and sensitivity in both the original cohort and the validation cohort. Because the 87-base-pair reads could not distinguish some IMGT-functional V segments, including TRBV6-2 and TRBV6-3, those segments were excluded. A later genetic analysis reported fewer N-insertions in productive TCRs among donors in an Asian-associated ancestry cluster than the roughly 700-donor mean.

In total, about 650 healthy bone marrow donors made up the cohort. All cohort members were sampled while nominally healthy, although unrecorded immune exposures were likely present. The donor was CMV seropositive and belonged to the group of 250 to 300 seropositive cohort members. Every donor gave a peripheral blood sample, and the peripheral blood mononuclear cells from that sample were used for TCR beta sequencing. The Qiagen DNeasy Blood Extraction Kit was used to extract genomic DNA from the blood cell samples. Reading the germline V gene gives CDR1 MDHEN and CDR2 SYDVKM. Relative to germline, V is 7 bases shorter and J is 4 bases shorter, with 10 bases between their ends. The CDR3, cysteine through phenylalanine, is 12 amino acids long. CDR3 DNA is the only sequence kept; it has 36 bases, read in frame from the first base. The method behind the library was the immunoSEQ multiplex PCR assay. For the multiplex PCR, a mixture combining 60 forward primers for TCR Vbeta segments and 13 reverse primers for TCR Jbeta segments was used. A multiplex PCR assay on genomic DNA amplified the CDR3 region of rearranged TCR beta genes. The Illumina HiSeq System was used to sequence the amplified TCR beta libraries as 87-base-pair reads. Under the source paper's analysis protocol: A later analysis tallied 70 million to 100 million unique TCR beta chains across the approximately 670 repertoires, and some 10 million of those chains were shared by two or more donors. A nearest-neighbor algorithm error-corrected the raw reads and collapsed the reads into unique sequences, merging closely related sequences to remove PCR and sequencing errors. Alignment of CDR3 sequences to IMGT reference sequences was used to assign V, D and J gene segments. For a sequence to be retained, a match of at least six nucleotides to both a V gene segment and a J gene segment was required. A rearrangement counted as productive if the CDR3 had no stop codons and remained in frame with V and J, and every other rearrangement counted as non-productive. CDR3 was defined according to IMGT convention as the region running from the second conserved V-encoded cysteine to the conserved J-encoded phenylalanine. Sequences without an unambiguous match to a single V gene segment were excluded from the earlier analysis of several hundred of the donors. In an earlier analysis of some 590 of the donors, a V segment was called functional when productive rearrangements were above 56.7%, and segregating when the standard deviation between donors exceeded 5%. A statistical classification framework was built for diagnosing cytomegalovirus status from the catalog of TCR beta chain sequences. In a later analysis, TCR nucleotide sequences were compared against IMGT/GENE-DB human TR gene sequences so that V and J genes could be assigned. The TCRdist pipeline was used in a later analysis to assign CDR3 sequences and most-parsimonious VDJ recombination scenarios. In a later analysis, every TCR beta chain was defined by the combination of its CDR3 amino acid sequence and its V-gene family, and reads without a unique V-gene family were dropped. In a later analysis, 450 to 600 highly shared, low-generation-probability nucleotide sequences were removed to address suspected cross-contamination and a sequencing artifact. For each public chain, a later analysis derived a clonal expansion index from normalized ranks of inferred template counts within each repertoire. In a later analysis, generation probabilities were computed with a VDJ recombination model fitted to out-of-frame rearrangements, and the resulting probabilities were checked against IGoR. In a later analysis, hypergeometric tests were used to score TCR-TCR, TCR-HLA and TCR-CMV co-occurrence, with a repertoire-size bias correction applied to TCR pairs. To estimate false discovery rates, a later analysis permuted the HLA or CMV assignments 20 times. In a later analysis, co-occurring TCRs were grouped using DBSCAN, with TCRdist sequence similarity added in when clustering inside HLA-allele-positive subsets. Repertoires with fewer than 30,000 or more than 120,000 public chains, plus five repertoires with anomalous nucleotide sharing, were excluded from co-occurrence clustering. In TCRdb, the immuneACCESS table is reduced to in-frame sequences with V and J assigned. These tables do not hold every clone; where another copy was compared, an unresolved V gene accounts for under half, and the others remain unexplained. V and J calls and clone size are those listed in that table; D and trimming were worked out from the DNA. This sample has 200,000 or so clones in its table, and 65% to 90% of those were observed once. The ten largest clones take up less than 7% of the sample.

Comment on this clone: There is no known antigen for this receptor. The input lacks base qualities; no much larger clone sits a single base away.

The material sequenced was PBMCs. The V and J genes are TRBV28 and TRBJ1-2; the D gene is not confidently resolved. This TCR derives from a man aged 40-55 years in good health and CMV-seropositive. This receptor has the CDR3 CASITAGYGYTF. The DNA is TGTGCCAGCATCACCGCCGGCTATGGCTACACCTTC.